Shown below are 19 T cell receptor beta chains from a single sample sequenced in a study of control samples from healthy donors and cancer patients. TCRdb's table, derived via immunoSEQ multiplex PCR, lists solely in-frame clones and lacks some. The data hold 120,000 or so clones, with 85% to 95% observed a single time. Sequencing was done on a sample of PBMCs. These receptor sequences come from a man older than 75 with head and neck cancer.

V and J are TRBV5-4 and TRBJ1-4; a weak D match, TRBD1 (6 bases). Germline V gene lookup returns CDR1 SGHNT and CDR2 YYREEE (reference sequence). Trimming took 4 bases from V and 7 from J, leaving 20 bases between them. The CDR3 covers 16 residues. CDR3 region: CASSRVGGTGPEKLFF. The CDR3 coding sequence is TGTGCCAGCAGCCGCGTCGGTGGCACAGGGCCTGAAAAACTGTTTTTT.

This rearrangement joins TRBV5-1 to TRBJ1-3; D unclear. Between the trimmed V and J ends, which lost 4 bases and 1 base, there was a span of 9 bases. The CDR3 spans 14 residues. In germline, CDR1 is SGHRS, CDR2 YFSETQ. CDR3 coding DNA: TGCGCCAGCAGCCAGACAACTTCTGGAAACACCATATATTTT. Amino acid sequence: CASSQTTSGNTIYF.

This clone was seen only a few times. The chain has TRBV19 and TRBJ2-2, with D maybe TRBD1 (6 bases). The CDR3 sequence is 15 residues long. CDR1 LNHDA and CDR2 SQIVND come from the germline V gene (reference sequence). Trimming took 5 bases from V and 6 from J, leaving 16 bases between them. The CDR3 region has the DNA TGTGCCAGTAGTCCCCGACAGGCGGGCCCCGGGGAGCTGTTTTTT. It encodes CASSPRQAGPGELFF.

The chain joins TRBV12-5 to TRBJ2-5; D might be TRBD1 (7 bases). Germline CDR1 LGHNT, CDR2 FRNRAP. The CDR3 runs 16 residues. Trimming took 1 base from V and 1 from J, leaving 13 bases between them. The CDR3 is CASGLGSGGLQETQYF. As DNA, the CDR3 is TGTGCTAGTGGTTTGGGGTCAGGGGGACTCCAAGAGACCCAGTACTTC.

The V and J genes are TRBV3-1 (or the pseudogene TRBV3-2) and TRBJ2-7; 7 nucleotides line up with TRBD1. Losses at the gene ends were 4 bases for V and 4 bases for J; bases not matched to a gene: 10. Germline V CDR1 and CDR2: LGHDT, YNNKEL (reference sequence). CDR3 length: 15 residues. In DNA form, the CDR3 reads TGTGCCAGCAGCCTTTATGGGACAGACTCTTACGAGCAGTACTTC. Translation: CASSLYGTDSYEQYF.

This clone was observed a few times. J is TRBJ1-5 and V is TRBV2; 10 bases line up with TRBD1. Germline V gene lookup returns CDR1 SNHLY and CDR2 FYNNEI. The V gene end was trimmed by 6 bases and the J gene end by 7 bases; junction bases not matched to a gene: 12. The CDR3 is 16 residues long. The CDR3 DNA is TGTGCCAGCAGGCCTCACAGGGGACAGGGGTCCCAGCCCCAGCATTTT. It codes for CASRPHRGQGSQPQHF.

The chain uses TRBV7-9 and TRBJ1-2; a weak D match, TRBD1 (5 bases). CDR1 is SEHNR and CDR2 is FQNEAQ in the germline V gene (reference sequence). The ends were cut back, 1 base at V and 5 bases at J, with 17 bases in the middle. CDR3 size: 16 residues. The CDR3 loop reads CASSLVRAGSRYGYTF. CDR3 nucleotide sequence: TGTGCCAGCAGCTTAGTAAGGGCAGGGAGCAGATATGGCTACACCTTC.

The CDR3 region is CASRDEGLNQPQHF. CDR3 bases: TGTGCCAGTAGAGATGAGGGGCTCAATCAGCCCCAGCATTTT. The gene calls are TRBV19 and TRBJ1-5; D may be TRBD1 (5 bases). The CDR3 consists of 14 residues. V lost 6 bases, J lost 3 bases, and 12 bases lay in between. Germline V lookup: CDR1 LNHDA, CDR2 SQIVND (reference sequence).

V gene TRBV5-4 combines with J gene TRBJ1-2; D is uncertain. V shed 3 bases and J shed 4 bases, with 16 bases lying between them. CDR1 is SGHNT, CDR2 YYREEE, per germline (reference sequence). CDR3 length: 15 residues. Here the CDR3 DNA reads TGTGCCAGCAGCTCTCCGTTGCACAGCCGCTATGGCTACACCTTC. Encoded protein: CASSSPLHSRYGYTF. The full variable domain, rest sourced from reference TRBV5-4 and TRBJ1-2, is ETGVTQSPTHLIKTRGQQVTLRCSSQSGHNTVSWYQQALGQGPQFIFQYYREEENGRGNFPPRFSGLQFPNYSSELNVNALELDDSALYLCASSSPLHSRYGYTFGSGTRLTVV.

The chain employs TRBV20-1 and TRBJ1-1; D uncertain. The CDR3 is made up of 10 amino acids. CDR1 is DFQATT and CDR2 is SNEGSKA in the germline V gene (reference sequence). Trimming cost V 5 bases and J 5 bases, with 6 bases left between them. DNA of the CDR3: TGCAGTGCTGGGAGGACTGAAGCTTTCTTT. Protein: CSAGRTEAFF.

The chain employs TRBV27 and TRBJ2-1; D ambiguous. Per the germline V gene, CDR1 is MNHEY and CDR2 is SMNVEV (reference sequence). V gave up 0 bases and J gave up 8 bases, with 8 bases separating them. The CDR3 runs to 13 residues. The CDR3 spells CASSLSVLDEQFF. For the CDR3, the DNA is TGTGCCAGCAGTTTATCGGTCTTGGATGAGCAGTTCTTC.

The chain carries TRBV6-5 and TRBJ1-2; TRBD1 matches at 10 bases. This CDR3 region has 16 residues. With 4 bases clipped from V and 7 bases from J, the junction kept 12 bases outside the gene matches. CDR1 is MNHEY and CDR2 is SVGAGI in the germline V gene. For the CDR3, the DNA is TGTGCCAGCAGTTCCCGGGACAGGGGAACGGACGGTGGCTACACCTTC. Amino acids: CASSSRDRGTDGGYTF.

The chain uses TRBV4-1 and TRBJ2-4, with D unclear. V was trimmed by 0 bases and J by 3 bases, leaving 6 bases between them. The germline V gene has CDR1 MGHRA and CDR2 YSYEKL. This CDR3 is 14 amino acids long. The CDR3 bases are TGCGCCAGCAGCCAAGACTACAGCAAAAACATTCAGTACTTC. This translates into CASSQDYSKNIQYF.

CDR3 nucleotide sequence: TGTGCAAGTCGCTTTATGCGCTATGGCTACACCTTC. It codes for CASRFMRYGYTF. The chain employs TRBV12-2 and TRBJ1-2. TRBV12-2 is listed as a pseudogene. The CDR3 length is 12 residues.

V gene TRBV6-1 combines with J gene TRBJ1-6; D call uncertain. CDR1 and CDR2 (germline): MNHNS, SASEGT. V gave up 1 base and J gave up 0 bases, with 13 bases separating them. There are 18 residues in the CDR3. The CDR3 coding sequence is TGTGCCAGCAGTGAAGGGGCTGGTACTAGCTCCTATAATTCACCCCTCCACTTT. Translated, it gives CASSEGAGTSSYNSPLHF.

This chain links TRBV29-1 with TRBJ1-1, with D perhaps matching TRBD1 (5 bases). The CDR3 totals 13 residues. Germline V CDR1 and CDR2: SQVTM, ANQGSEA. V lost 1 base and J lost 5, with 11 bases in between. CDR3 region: CSVEASRGTEAFF. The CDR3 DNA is TGCAGCGTTGAAGCCTCTCGGGGGACTGAAGCTTTCTTT.

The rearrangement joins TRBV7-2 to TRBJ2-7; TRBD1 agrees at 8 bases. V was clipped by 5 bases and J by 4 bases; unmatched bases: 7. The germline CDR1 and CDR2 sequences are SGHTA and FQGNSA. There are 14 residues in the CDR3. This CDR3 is CASSIRTGKYEQYF. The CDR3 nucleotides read TGTGCCAGCAGCATTCGGACAGGGAAGTACGAGCAGTACTTC. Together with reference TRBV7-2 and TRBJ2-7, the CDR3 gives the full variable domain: GAGVSQSPSNKVTEKGKDVELRCDPISGHTALYWYRQSLGQGLEFLIYFQGNSAPDKSGLPSDRFSAERTGGSVSTLTIQRTQQEDSAVYLCASSIRTGKYEQYFGPGTRLTVT.

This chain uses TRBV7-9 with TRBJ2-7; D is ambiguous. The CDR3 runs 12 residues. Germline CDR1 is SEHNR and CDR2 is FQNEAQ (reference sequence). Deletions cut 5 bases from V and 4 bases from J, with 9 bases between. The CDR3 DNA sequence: TGTGCCAGCAGCCCTCACGGTTACGAGCAGTACTTC. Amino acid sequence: CASSPHGYEQYF. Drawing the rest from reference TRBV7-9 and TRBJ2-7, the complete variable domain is DTGVSQNPRHKITKRGQNVTFRCDPISEHNRLYWYRQTLGQGPEFLTYFQNEAQLEKSRLLSDRFSAERPKGSFSTLEIQRTEQGDSAMYLCASSPHGYEQYFGPGTRLTVT.

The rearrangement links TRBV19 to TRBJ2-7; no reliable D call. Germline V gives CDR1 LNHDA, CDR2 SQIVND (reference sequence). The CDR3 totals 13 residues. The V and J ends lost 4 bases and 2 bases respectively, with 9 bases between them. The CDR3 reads CASSSTGAYEQYF. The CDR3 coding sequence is TGTGCCAGTAGTAGCACCGGCGCCTACGAGCAGTACTTC. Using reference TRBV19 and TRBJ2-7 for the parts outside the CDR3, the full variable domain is DGGITQSPKYLFRKEGQNVTLSCEQNLNHDAMYWYRQDPGQGLRLIYYSQIVNDFQKGDIAEGYSVSREKKESFPLTVTSAQKNPTAFYLCASSSTGAYEQYFGPGTRLTVT.